A selection of T cell receptor beta chains follows, all from one sample in a study of T cells in Graves' hyperthyroidism and ophthalmopathy. TCRdb re-derived calls from the multiplex PCR reads in MiXCR, one entry per CDR3 protein. The sample records over 200,000 distinct CDR3 sequences, about 14% being singletons. The sequencing input was blood. The receptors shown here come from a middle-aged woman with Graves' hyperthyroidism that later progressed to Graves' ophthalmopathy. Each CDR3 is given without its conserved first and last residue.

TRBJ1-1 TRBV6-1 ASSSGTGNTEAF
TRBJ2-1 TRBV6-1 ASSQRLVPPNNEQF
TRBJ2-5 TRBV11-3 ASSFGRVSQETQY
TRBJ2-7 TRBV7-8 ASSLVRDSTSEQY
TRBJ1-1 TRBV10-3 AISGTGGSGNTEAF
TRBJ2-7 TRBV19 ASSIQRGRSYEQY
TRBJ2-1 TRBV19 ASSIGDRSFDEQF
TRBJ2-3 TRBV6-5 ASIRGGGIGTDTQY
TRBJ2-7 TRBV6-2/TRBV6-3 ASSYSYGSASYEQY
TRBJ1-2 TRBV27 ASSRGPLANVYGYT
TRBJ2-5 TRBV30 ASEAPAQETQY
TRBJ2-2 TRBV4-1 ASSQVRKQGAGELF
TRBJ1-2 TRBV28 ASSNPGQGNYGYT